This TCR beta chain was retrieved from a study of T cells in localized non-small cell lung cancer. Two independent pathologists confirmed no atypia in lung taken at least 2 cm from tumor. Using immunoSEQ multiplex PCR, the repertoire was profiled, and TCRdb retains in-frame clones only, with some absent. The sample shows approximately 2,500 clones, less than 25% of them seen only once. This material consisted of normal lung tissue next to the tumor, taken before any cancer treatment. The TCR comes from a woman aged 40-69 years with stage I lung adenocarcinoma.

CDR3 loop: CASGGWTNTEAFF. CDR3 bases: TGTGCCAGTGGTGGATGGACGAACACTGAAGCTTTCTTT. This chain uses TRBV19 with TRBJ1-1; D gene uncertain. Germline loops: CDR1 LNHDA, CDR2 SQIVND (reference sequence). V lost 8 bases and J 1 base, leaving 11 bases between the germline ends. The CDR3 extends over 13 amino acids. The full variable domain, completed using reference TRBV19 and TRBJ1-1, is DGGITQSPKYLFRKEGQNVTLSCEQNLNHDAMYWYRQDPGQGLRLIYYSQIVNDFQKGDIAEGYSVSREKKESFPLTVTSAQKNPTAFYLCASGGWTNTEAFFGQGTRLTVV.